Listed below are T cell receptor beta chains from one sample, sequenced in a study of control samples from healthy donors and cancer patients. The table came from immunoSEQ multiplex PCR; TCRdb's copy has only in-frame clones and leaves some out. The table shows 200,000 to 250,000 clones, with roughly 94% occurring only once. The sample comprised blood. These receptors came from a man between 45 and 60 years old in good health. Both conserved end residues are part of each CDR3. Each record gives: clone size, J gene, V gene, D gene, CDR3 DNA, CDR3 protein. A D gene is named only where the DNA matches it firmly. Rows give clone size only sometimes, using once, few, many, or a class for an expanded clone.

clone size: NA; J gene: TRBJ2-7; V gene: TRBV5-1; D gene: NA; CDR3 DNA: TGCGCCAGCAGCTTGACGGGGGCGCGGGCATACGAGCAGTACTTC; CDR3 protein: CASSLTGARAYEQYF
clone size: once; J gene: TRBJ2-3; V gene: TRBV7-2; D gene: NA; CDR3 DNA: TGTGCCAGCAGCACCACAGATACGCAGTATTTT; CDR3 protein: CASSTTDTQYF
clone size: NA; J gene: TRBJ1-6; V gene: TRBV5-1; D gene: TRBD1; CDR3 DNA: TGCGCCAGCAGCTTGGTGGACAGGGCCCCCTCACCCCTCCACTTT; CDR3 protein: CASSLVDRAPSPLHF
clone size: NA; J gene: TRBJ2-7; V gene: TRBV5-6; D gene: NA; CDR3 DNA: TGTGCCAGCAGCCCGCGACGGGGCTCTTCATACTCCTACGAGCAGTACTTC; CDR3 protein: CASSPRRGSSYSYEQYF
clone size: NA; J gene: TRBJ2-6; V gene: TRBV10-3; D gene: NA; CDR3 DNA: TGTGCCATCAGTGCGGGGAGCTATAGCTCTGGGGCCAACGTCCTGACTTTC; CDR3 protein: CAISAGSYSSGANVLTF
clone size: once; J gene: TRBJ1-4; V gene: TRBV7-9; D gene: TRBD1; CDR3 DNA: TGTGCCAGCAGCATAACCAGGGGGCTCGGGCTCAGACTGTTTTTT; CDR3 protein: CASSITRGLGLRLFF
clone size: once; J gene: TRBJ1-2; V gene: TRBV5-4; D gene: NA; CDR3 DNA: TGTGCCAGCACCTCCGGGACATGGAACTATGGCTACACCTTC; CDR3 protein: CASTSGTWNYGYTF
clone size: NA; J gene: TRBJ1-5; V gene: TRBV6-5; D gene: NA; CDR3 DNA: TGTGCCAGCAACTTCTACAATCAGCCCCAGCATTTT; CDR3 protein: CASNFYNQPQHF
clone size: NA; J gene: TRBJ1-3; V gene: TRBV29-1; D gene: TRBD1; CDR3 DNA: TGCAGCGCCACCGGGACAGATATTCTCTCTGGAAGCACCATATATTTT; CDR3 protein: CSATGTDILSGSTIYF
clone size: NA; J gene: TRBJ1-6; V gene: TRBV4-3; D gene: TRBD1; CDR3 DNA: TGCGCCAGCAGCCAAGAGATTTCGAGGGACAGGGGCTCACCCCTCCACTTT; CDR3 protein: CASSQEISRDRGSPLHF
clone size: NA; J gene: TRBJ2-3; V gene: TRBV6-1; D gene: NA; CDR3 DNA: TGTGCCAGCAGTGAAGCTGGGGATTCAGATACGCAGTATTTT; CDR3 protein: CASSEAGDSDTQYF
clone size: few; J gene: TRBJ1-5; V gene: TRBV5-1; D gene: NA; CDR3 DNA: TGCGCCAGCAGCGAGGCAGAAGAGGGCCAGCCCCAGCATTTT; CDR3 protein: CASSEAEEGQPQHF
clone size: NA; J gene: TRBJ1-2; V gene: TRBV9; D gene: NA; CDR3 DNA: TGTGCCAGCAGCGGATCGACAGCCATCAGGGTGGATGGCTACACCTTC; CDR3 protein: CASSGSTAIRVDGYTF
clone size: NA; J gene: TRBJ1-4; V gene: TRBV2; D gene: NA; CDR3 DNA: TGTGCCAGCAGTCCCCCCGGTGTGGGACTTAGTGAAAAACTGTTTTTT; CDR3 protein: CASSPPGVGLSEKLFF